This T cell receptor (beta chain) was captured by sequencing in a study of OX40 agonist ivuxolimab in advanced cancers. Broader study findings: In the expanded peripheral T cells, antigen specificity was never determined.

V lost 2 bases and J lost 3, with 16 bases in between. The CDR3 length is 15 residues. Germline V gives CDR1 GTSNPN, CDR2 SVGIG (reference sequence). The method was immunoSEQ multiplex PCR; TCRdb's version includes in-frame clones alone and lacks a portion of them. Found here are tens of thousands of clones, around 90% of them singletons; the top ten hold roughly 0.38%. A note on this clone: No antigen is known for it.

V usage is TRBV30 and J usage is TRBJ1-1; D not resolved. The TCR comes from an adult with an advanced solid tumor such as melanoma, head and neck, liver or kidney cancer. Source: CD4+ or CD8+ T cells sorted from blood, taken in a trial of the OX40 agonist ivuxolimab. CDR3 nucleotide sequence: TGTGCCTGGAGTAAGCTGAGTCTTGAGGACACTGAAGCTTTCTTT. The encoded protein is CAWSKLSLEDTEAFF.